This note documents a single T cell receptor beta chain sequence. This clonotype was detected only a few times. Its antigen is not yet known. Base qualities were left out, and no much larger clone turns up one base away. Every donor was a healthy Caucasian. Three pairs of female monozygotic twins, all aged about 18 to 29 years, made up the twin cohort. The RNA used for TCR libraries was isolated from peripheral blood mononuclear cells. The sample originates from a study of identical twins (dated by TCRdb to the mid-2010s). For the wider study: The study deep-sequenced TCR alpha and beta repertoires from monozygotic twins, unrelated adults of various ages and cord blood to test whether fetal clonotypes persist. Replicate twin experiments were performed at different times using different library preparation protocols to rule out contamination. What the study reported, not specific to this receptor: Out-of-frame TCR alpha sharing in monozygotic twins was systematically underestimated by recombination models, whereas sharing between unrelated individuals was in agreement with the recombination models. Abundant cord blood beta clonotypes had fewer insertions, young adult naive repertoires showed a similar but weaker trend, and memory repertoires showed no such trend. Zero-insertion analyses could be partly confounded by invariant T cells such as MAIT and iNKT, although diverse VJ usage argued against such confounding for most clonotypes. Compared with coincidental sharing between unrelated individuals, out-of-frame TCR alpha sequences shared between twins had an excess of sequences with low generation probability. Because the same donors could not be followed over many years, the conclusions relied on cross-sectional statistical analysis. The excess sharing between twins in beta out-of-frame sequences was weaker because fewer shared sequences reduced the signal-to-noise ratio.

Libraries were built with 5' RACE. The sequencer was an Illumina HiSeq 2000. Template switching introduced a universal primer binding site; the final cDNA contained a unique molecular identifier, enabling accurate counting of TCR cDNA molecules. Specific primers in the conserved constant-segment region were used to synthesize first-strand cDNA for TCR alpha and beta chains. Each cDNA library was double barcoded, with a SMART-Mk sample barcode plus Illumina barcodes, to control for contamination. TruSeq adapter sequences and Illumina sample barcodes were added in two successive PCR steps. Sequencing of the TCR alpha and beta cDNA libraries was done on the Illumina HiSeq platform using custom primers. In the authors' own workflow: Unique molecular identifiers were extracted from raw reads with MiGEC, and CDR3 positions were determined with MiXCR. For each individual, recombination models were inferred using an EM algorithm with the repgenHMM and IGoR tools. Shared clonotypes were analyzed with the tcR package in R, and sharing was normalized by the product of cloneset sizes. Out-of-frame nonproductive sequences were analyzed to study raw recombination free of thymic and clonal selection effects. Using fastp at Q25 and MiXCR, TCRdb reprocessed the public reads and kept productive beta chains. CDR3 protein duplicates are merged, each entry listing the most common genes and DNA. None of the V and J calls come from the authors' own analysis; TCRdb made them. Present in this sample are fewer than 650,000 distinct CDR3 sequences, approximately 9.6% of which were seen just once. The ten largest clones add up to 2.5% to 3.5% of the sample.

CDR1 SEHNR and CDR2 FQNEAQ were looked up in the germline V gene (reference sequence). From its cysteine to its phenylalanine, the CDR3 spans 17 amino acids. Just the 51-base CDR3 DNA is kept, in frame starting at base 1. Trimming removed 3 bases from V and 2 bases from J, leaving 18 bases between the germline ends. The same data also went into a second study, on yellow fever vaccine responses in identical twins. According to the second study: The authors reported that the T cell response to vaccination in identical twins appeared partly convergent and partly personalized. In identical twins, the study followed T cell clones that responded to the vaccine with precision.

This chain is built from TRBV7-9 and TRBJ2-3, with a tentative D gene TRBD2 over 5 matching bases. This TCR came from a woman in her late teens or twenties in good health. Sequenced: PBMCs. The nucleotide sequence reads TGTGCCAGCAGCTTCGCGGCGGGCCCCCCGGACACAGATACGCAGTATTTT. Its amino acids are CASSFAAGPPDTDTQYF.